This TCR beta chain was recorded in a study of spatial heterogeneity in lung cancer. Findings and caveats of the study: Circulating ubiquitous expanded tumor TCRs were observed more frequently at resection than at follow-up.

TCRdb re-derived calls from the 5' RACE reads in MiXCR, one entry per CDR3 protein. The data contain about 38,000 distinct CDR3 sequences, around 7% of them seen just once; the ten biggest clones take up approximately 30%. The germline CDR1 and CDR2 sequences are KGHSH and LQKENI. V trimming: 5 bases; J trimming: 8 bases; junction bases outside the gene matches: 17. This CDR3 comprises 17 residues. Documented time point: sample taken at primary tumor resection. There are a few counts of this clonotype. The antigen remains undetermined. This sequence was found in a male donor with early-stage non-small cell lung cancer. Sample: PBMCs, taken at surgery. The rearrangement uses TRBV18 and TRBJ2-1; TRBD2 matches 8 bases. The CDR3 here is CASSSVGGGLGVDEQFF. CDR3 nucleotide sequence: TGTGCCAGCTCATCGGTCGGCGGGGGACTAGGGGTCGATGAGCAGTTCTTC.